These 6 T cell receptor beta chains originate from one sample sequenced in a study of T-cell memory formation after mild COVID-19. TCRdb redid the calling of the 5' RACE reads with MiXCR, one entry per CDR3 protein. The sample has fewer than 450,000 distinct CDR3 sequences; around 21% are singletons. The sequenced sample was PBMCs or a T cell subset sorted from them (not recorded which). The source of these receptors is an adult woman who had mild COVID-19 (a few samples of this study predate the infection). Cell type and time point are not known.

The chain links TRBV30 to TRBJ1-6; TRBD1 agrees at 7 bases. Trimming removed 4 bases from V and 9 bases from J; junction bases left unmatched: 6. CDR1 and CDR2 from the germline V gene are GTSNPN and SVGIG (reference sequence). This CDR3 comprises 13 residues. The chain's CDR3 is CAWKQGLGSPLHF. The DNA for the CDR3 is TGTGCCTGGAAACAGGGGCTGGGTTCACCCCTCCACTTT.

The V and J genes are TRBV7-2 and TRBJ2-3; 7 bases align to TRBD1. Germline lookup yields CDR1 SGHTA and CDR2 FQGNSA. Trimming removed 3 bases from V and 3 bases from J; junction bases left unmatched: 6. The length of the CDR3 is 15 residues. CDR3 sequence: CASSFRGRITDTQYF. Here the CDR3 DNA reads TGTGCCAGCAGCTTCAGGGGGAGAATTACAGATACGCAGTATTTT.

The chain joins TRBV19 to TRBJ2-7, with D unclear. The V end lost 1 base, the J end lost 6 bases, and 10 bases lay between the germline ends. Germline-derived CDR1 and CDR2 are LNHDA and SQIVND (reference sequence). The CDR3 extends over 13 amino acids. CDR3 sequence reads: CASSIVPRGEQYF. CDR3 sequence (DNA): TGTGCCAGTAGTATAGTGCCGCGAGGCGAGCAGTACTTC.

The J gene is TRBJ1-2, the V gene TRBV2; D is ambiguous. Germline CDR1 SNHLY, CDR2 FYNNEI. The V and J ends lost 8 bases and 7 bases respectively, with 14 bases between them. This CDR3 spans 12 amino acids. The chain's CDR3 is CASGKDLVGYTF. The CDR3 DNA reads as TGTGCCAGCGGGAAGGATTTGGTTGGCTACACCTTC.

The J gene is TRBJ1-2, the V gene TRBV20-1; D possibly corresponds to TRBD1 (5 bases). In germline, CDR1 is DFQATT, CDR2 SNEGSKA (reference sequence). With 0 bases removed from V and 7 bases from J, the gap between germline ends came to 18 bases. This CDR3 spans 15 amino acids. The CDR3 DNA reads as TGCAGTGCTAGAGACCCTGGGACCGCGGGGGGTGGCTACACCTTC. This gives the protein CSARDPGTAGGGYTF.

The chain joins TRBV7-2 to TRBJ2-5; 7 bases agree with TRBD2. The CDR3 runs to 14 residues. V lost 4 bases, J lost 1 base, and 3 bases stayed unmatched. CDR1 and CDR2 from the germline V gene are SGHTA and FQGNSA. DNA of the CDR3: TGTGCCAGCAGCTCCGGACTAGTCCAAGAGACCCAGTACTTC. Protein product: CASSSGLVQETQYF.